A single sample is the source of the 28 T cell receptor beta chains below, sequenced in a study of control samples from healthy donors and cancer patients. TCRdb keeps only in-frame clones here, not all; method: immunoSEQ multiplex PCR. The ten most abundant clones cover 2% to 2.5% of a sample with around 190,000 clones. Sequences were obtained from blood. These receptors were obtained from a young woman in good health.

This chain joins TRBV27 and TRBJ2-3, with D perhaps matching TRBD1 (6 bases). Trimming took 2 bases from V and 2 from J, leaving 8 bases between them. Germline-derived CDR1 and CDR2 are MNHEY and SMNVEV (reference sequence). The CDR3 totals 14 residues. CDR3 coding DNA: TGTGCCAGCAGTTTACAGGGGACCACAGATACGCAGTATTTT. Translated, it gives CASSLQGTTDTQYF.

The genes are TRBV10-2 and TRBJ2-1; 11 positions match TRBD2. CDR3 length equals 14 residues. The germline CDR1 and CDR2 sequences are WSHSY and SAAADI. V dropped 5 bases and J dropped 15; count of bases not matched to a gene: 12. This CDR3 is CASSTRSSGGAGFF. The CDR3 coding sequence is TGCGCCAGCAGTACAAGGAGTAGCGGGGGGGCGGGGTTCTTC.

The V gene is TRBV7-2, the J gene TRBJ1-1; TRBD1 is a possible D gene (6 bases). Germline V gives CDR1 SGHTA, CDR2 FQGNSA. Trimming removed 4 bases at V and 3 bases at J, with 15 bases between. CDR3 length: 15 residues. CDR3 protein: CASSYNQGRDTEAFF. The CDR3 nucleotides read TGTGCCAGCAGCTACAACCAGGGGAGGGACACTGAAGCTTTCTTT. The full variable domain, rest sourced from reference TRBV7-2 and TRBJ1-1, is GAGVSQSPSNKVTEKGKDVELRCDPISGHTALYWYRQSLGQGLEFLIYFQGNSAPDKSGLPSDRFSAERTGGSVSTLTIQRTQQEDSAVYLCASSYNQGRDTEAFFGQGTRLTVV.

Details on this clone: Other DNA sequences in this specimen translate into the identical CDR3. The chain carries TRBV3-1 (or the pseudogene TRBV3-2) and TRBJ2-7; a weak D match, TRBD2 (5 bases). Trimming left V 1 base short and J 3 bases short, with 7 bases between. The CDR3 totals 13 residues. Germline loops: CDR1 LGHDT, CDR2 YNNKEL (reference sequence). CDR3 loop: CASSQGESYEQYF. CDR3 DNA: TGTGCCAGCAGCCAAGGGGAGAGCTACGAGCAGTACTTC.

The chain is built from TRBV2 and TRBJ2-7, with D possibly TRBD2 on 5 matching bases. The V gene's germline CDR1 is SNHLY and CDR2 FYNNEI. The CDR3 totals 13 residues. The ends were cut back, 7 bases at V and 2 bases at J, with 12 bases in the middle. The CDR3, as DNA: TGTGCCAGCAACGGGGTAACGGCCTACGAGCAGTACTTC. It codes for CASNGVTAYEQYF.

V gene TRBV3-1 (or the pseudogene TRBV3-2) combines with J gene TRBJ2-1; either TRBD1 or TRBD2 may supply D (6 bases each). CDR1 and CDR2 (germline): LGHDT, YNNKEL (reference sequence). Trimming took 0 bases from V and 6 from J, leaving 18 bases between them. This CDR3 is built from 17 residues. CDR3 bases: TGTGCCAGCAGCCAAGATAGGGGGGCGCGGGGCATCAATGAGCAGTTCTTC. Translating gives CASSQDRGARGINEQFF.

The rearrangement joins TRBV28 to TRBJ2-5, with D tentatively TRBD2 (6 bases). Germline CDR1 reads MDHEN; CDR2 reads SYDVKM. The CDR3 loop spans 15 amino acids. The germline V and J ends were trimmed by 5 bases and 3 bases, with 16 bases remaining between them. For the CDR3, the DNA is TGTGCCAGCAGTGGGAGGACCTCTAGGGAAGAGACCCAGTACTTC. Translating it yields CASSGRTSREETQYF.

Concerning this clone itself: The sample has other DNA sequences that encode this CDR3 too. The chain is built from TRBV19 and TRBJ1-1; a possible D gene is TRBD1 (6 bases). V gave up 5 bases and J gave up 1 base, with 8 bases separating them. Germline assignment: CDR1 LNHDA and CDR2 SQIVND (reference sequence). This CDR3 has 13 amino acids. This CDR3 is CASSLQGNTEAFF. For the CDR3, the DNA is TGTGCCAGTAGTCTACAGGGGAACACTGAAGCTTTCTTT.

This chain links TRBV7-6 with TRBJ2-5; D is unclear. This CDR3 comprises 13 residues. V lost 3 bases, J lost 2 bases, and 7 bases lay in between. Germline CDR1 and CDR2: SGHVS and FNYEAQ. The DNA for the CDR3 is TGTGCCAGCAGCTTTGTAAGACAAGAGACCCAGTACTTC. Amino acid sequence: CASSFVRQETQYF.

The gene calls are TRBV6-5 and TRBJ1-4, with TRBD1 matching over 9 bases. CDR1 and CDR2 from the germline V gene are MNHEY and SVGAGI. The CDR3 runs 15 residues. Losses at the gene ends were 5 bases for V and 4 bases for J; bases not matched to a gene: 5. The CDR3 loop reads CASSRGTGFNEKLFF. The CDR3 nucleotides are TGTGCCAGCAGTCGGGGGACAGGGTTTAATGAAAAACTGTTTTTT.

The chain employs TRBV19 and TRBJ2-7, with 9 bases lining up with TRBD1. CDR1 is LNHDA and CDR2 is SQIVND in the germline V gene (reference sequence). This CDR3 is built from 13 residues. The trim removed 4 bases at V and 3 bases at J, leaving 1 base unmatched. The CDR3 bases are TGTGCCAGTAGTAGGGGACAGGGCTACGAGCAGTACTTC. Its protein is CASSRGQGYEQYF. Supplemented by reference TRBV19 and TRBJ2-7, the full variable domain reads DGGITQSPKYLFRKEGQNVTLSCEQNLNHDAMYWYRQDPGQGLRLIYYSQIVNDFQKGDIAEGYSVSREKKESFPLTVTSAQKNPTAFYLCASSRGQGYEQYFGPGTRLTVT.

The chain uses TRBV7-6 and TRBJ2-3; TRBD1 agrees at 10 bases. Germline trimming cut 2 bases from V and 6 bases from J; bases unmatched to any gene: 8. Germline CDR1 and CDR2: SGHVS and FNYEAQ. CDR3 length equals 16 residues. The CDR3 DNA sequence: TGTGCCAGCAGCTTACTATGGGACAGGGGCTGGGATACGCAGTATTTT. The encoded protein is CASSLLWDRGWDTQYF.

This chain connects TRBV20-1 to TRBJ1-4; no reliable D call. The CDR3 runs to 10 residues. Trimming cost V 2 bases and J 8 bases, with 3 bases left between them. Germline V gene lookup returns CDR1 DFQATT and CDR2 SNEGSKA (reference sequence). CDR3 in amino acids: CSARREKLFF. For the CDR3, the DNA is TGCAGTGCTAGACGGGAAAAACTGTTTTTT.

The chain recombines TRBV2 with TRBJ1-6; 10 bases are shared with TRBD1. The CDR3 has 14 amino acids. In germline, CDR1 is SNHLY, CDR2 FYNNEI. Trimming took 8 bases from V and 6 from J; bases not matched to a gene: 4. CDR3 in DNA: TGTGCCAGCGACTGGGACAGGGGTAATTCACCCCTCCACTTT. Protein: CASDWDRGNSPLHF.

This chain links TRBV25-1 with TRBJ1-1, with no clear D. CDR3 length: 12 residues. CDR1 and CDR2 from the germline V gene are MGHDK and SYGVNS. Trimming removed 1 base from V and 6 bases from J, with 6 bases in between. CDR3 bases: TGTGCCAGCAGTGAATTTTCGGCTGAAGCTTTCTTT. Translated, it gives CASSEFSAEAFF.

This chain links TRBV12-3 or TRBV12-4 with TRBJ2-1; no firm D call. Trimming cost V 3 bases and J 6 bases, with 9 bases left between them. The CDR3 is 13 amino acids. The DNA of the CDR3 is TGTGCCAGCAGTTTCGCCTCAATCAATGAGCAGTTCTTC. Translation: CASSFASINEQFF.

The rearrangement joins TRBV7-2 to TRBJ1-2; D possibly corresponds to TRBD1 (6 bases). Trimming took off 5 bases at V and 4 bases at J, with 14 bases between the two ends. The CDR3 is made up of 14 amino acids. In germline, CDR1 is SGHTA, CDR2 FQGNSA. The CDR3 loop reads CASSQEGTSYGYTF. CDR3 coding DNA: TGTGCCAGCAGCCAGGAGGGGACAAGCTATGGCTACACCTTC.

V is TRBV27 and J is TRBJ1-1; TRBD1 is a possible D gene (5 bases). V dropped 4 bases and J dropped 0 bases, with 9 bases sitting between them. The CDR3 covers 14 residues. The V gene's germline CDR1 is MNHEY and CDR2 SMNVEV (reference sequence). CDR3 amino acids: CASSWGSVNTEAFF. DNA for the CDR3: TGTGCCAGCAGTTGGGGGTCCGTGAACACTGAAGCTTTCTTT.

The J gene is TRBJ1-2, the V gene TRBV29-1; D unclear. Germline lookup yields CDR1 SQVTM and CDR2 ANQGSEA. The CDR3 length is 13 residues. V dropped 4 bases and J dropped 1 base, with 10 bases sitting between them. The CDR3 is CSVGASRNYGYTF. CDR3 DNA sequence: TGCAGCGTTGGGGCCAGCCGTAACTATGGCTACACCTTC.

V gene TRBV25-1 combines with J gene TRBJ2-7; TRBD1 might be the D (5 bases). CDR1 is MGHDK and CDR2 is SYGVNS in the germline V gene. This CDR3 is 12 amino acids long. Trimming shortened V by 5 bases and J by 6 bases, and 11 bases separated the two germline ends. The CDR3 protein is CASSHTGAEQYF. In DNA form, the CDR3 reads TGTGCCAGCAGTCATACAGGCGCCGAGCAGTACTTC.

The DNA for the CDR3 is TGTGCCAGCAGCTTAGTACAGTTAGATCAGCCCCAGCATTTT. Its translation: CASSLVQLDQPQHF. The chain combines TRBV7-2 with TRBJ1-5, with D hard to call. The CDR3 is 14 amino acids. The V gene lost 1 base and the J gene lost 5 bases, with 9 bases spanning the gap. Germline lookup yields CDR1 SGHTA and CDR2 FQGNSA.

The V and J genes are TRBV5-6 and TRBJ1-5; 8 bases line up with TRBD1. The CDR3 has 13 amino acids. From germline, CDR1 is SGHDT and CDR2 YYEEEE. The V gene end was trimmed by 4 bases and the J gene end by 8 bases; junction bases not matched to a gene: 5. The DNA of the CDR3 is TGTGCCAGCAGCCTGGACAGGGCGAAGCCCCAGCATTTT. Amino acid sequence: CASSLDRAKPQHF.

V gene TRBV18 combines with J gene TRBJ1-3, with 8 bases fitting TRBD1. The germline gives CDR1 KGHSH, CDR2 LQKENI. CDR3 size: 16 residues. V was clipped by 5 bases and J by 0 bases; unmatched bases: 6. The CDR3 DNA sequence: TGTGCCAGCTCATCTCGGGACAGGAGCTCTGGAAACACCATATATTTT. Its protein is CASSSRDRSSGNTIYF.

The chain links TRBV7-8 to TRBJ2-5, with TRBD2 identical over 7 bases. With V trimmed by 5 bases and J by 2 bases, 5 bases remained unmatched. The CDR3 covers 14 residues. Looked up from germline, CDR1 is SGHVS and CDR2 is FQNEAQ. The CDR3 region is CASSLGTNQETQYF. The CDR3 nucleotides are TGTGCCAGCAGCCTAGGGACTAATCAAGAGACCCAGTACTTC.

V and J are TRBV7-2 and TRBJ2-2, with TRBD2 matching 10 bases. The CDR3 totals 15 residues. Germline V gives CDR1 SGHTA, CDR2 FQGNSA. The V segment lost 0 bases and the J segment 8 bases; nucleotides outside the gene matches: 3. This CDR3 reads CASSLAGLAAGELFF. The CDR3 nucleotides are TGTGCCAGCAGCTTAGCAGGACTAGCGGCGGGGGAGCTGTTTTTT.

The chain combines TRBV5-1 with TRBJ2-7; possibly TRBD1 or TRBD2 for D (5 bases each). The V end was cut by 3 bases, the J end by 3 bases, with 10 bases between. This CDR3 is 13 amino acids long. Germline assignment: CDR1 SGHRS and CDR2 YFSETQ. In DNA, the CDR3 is TGCGCCAGCAGCTCCGGGGACGGCTACGAGCAGTACTTC. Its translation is CASSSGDGYEQYF.

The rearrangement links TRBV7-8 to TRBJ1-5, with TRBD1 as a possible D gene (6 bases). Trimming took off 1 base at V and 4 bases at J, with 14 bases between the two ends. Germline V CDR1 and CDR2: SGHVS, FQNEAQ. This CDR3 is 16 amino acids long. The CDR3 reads CASSLGGAGGNQPQHF. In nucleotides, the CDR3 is TGTGCCAGCAGCTTAGGGGGGGCAGGAGGAAATCAGCCCCAGCATTTT.

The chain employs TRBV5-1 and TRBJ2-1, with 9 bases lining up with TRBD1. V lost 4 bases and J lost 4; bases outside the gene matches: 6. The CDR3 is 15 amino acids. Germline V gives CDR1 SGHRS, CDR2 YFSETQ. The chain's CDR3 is CASSVTGGRYNEQFF. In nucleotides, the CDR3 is TGCGCCAGCAGCGTTACAGGGGGCCGGTACAATGAGCAGTTCTTC.